This TCR beta chain is from a study of T cells after yellow fever vaccination. The CDR3 is 12 residues long. Germline lookup yields CDR1 SQVTM and CDR2 ANQGSEA. V gave up 5 bases and J gave up 1 base, with 8 bases separating them. A note on this clonotype: The antigen is undetermined.

Study findings and constraints: Post-booster reappearance was seen for most primary-vaccination clones (just under 97% CD4, around 91% CD8). Weaker, the secondary response peaked sooner, at day 5 versus 15. FACS-sorted repertoires could contain abundant clonotypes contaminating from the bulk population.

A universal primer site and UMIs were added as TCR cDNA was made by 5'RACE template switching. Each CDR3 protein is one row after TCRdb ran MiXCR on the 5' RACE reads. The repertoire holds 500,000 to 650,000 distinct CDR3 sequences, with 9% to 15% as singletons. This chain connects TRBV29-1 to TRBJ2-5; D is unclear. This receptor was identified in a man aged 25-45 years who received the YFV17D yellow fever vaccine. Material: PBMCs, obtained on the day of the yellow fever booster vaccination. The CDR3 region is CSVFGLQETQYF. CDR3 nucleotides: TGCAGCGTTTTCGGCCTCCAAGAGACCCAGTACTTC.